Below, 30 T cell receptor beta chains from the same sample are listed, as sequenced in a study of graft-versus-host responses after intestinal transplantation. The antigens for these receptors are not known. Sequencing was performed with immunoSEQ multiplex PCR; in TCRdb, only in-frame clones are kept and a portion is missing. The sample contains just over 85,000 clones, about nine tenths of which appear only once. Sequences were derived from unstimulated CD8+ T cells sorted from spleen or lymph node cells, sampled before transplant. The receptor set was obtained from a human donor who was the organ donor for an intestinal transplant.

The rearrangement uses TRBV11-2 and TRBJ2-7; TRBD1 matches 8 bases. V trimming: 0 bases; J trimming: 3 bases; junction bases outside the gene matches: 10. There are 17 residues in the CDR3. Looked up from germline, CDR1 is SGHAT and CDR2 is FQNNGV. The CDR3 sequence: CASSLEPPRTGNYEQYF. The CDR3 nucleotides read TGTGCCAGCAGCTTAGAGCCTCCCCGGACAGGGAACTACGAGCAGTACTTC.

This chain connects TRBV4-1 to TRBJ2-7; possible D gene TRBD1, 5 bases. V was clipped by 4 bases and J by 3 bases, with 19 bases between them. Germline CDR1 is MGHRA and CDR2 is YSYEKL. The CDR3 loop spans 16 amino acids. CDR3 sequence reads: CASSLDRAQGNYEQYF. The DNA of the CDR3 is TGCGCCAGCAGCCTTGACCGGGCCCAGGGAAACTACGAGCAGTACTTC.

The genes are TRBV9 and TRBJ2-1, with D possibly TRBD2 on 6 matching bases. This CDR3 comprises 13 residues. The ends were cut back, 5 bases at V and 4 bases at J, with 10 bases in the middle. Germline V lookup: CDR1 SGDLS, CDR2 YYNGEE. CDR3 amino acids: CASSGGDYNEQFF. The CDR3 DNA is TGTGCCAGCAGTGGAGGGGATTACAATGAGCAGTTCTTC.

The chain couples TRBV4-2 to TRBJ2-6; D may be TRBD2 (5 bases). The germline CDR1 and CDR2 sequences are LGHNA and YNFKEQ. The CDR3 runs to 20 residues. Trimming took 0 bases from V and 1 from J, leaving 19 bases between them. Here the CDR3 reads CASSQDQAAPLRSGANVLTF. CDR3 nucleotide sequence: TGTGCCAGCAGCCAAGATCAAGCGGCCCCCCTGAGGTCTGGGGCCAACGTCCTGACTTTC.

This clone was seen a single time. This sequence joins TRBV4-1 and TRBJ1-4; no reliable D call. Trimming cost V 4 bases and J 6 bases, with 12 bases left between them. CDR3 length: 14 residues. Germline V gene sequence: CDR1 MGHRA, CDR2 YSYEKL. In DNA form, the CDR3 reads TGCGCCAGCAGCCCAGACCCCAGATATGAAAAACTGTTTTTT. It codes for CASSPDPRYEKLFF.

This clone was observed once. This chain links TRBV4-2 with TRBJ1-1; D call uncertain. Looked up from germline, CDR1 is LGHNA and CDR2 is YNFKEQ. Trimming shortened V by 1 base and J by 0 bases, and 24 bases separated the two germline ends. CDR3 size: 20 residues. The CDR3, as DNA: TGTGCCAGCAGCCAAGTTACTCTTCGGGTGCTAGGAAACATGAACACTGAAGCTTTCTTT. The encoded protein is CASSQVTLRVLGNMNTEAFF.

V usage is TRBV28 and J usage is TRBJ2-3; TRBD1 matches at 12 bases. CDR3 size: 18 residues. Trimming took 6 bases from V and 3 from J; bases not matched to a gene: 13. Germline V CDR1 and CDR2: MDHEN, SYDVKM. The CDR3 coding sequence is TGTGCCAGCAGCCCATTTCCGGGACAGGGGGCTTGGACAGATACGCAGTATTTT. Protein product: CASSPFPGQGAWTDTQYF.

The rearrangement links TRBV5-6 to TRBJ1-2; D not certain. The CDR3 totals 14 residues. CDR1 is SGHDT and CDR2 is YYEEEE in the germline V gene. Trimming took 0 bases from V and 7 from J, leaving 13 bases between them. As DNA, the CDR3 is TGTGCCAGCAGCTTGGTATGGGGAGGGTCTGGCTACACCTTC. Its translation: CASSLVWGGSGYTF.

J is TRBJ1-2 and V is TRBV4-3; TRBD1 matches 9 bases. The trim removed 4 bases at V and 4 bases at J, leaving 13 bases unmatched. The CDR3 is 17 residues long. Germline values: CDR1 LGHNA, CDR2 YSLEER. CDR3 sequence: CASSLQAVGGQGYGYTF. The CDR3 DNA reads TGCGCCAGCAGCCTACAAGCAGTGGGGGGACAGGGCTATGGCTACACCTTC.

The chain is built from TRBV7-9 and TRBJ2-7, with TRBD2 identical over 8 bases. This CDR3 is built from 15 residues. With V trimmed by 8 bases and J by 1 base, 10 bases remained unmatched. Germline CDR1 and CDR2: SEHNR and FQNEAQ (reference sequence). The CDR3 region is CASLSPAGGSYEQYF. CDR3 in DNA: TGTGCCAGCCTTTCCCCCGCGGGGGGATCCTACGAGCAGTACTTC.

This chain joins TRBV4-3 and TRBJ2-1; perhaps TRBD2 as D (6 bases). The CDR3 loop spans 18 amino acids. Germline V lookup: CDR1 LGHNA, CDR2 YSLEER. Trimming cost V 0 bases and J 10 bases, with 25 bases left between them. This chain's CDR3 is CASSQEGVGTRVPAEQFF. The CDR3 nucleotides read TGCGCCAGCAGCCAAGAGGGAGTGGGGACTCGAGTACCTGCGGAGCAGTTCTTC.

The rearrangement links TRBV5-6 to TRBJ1-2; TRBD1 matches at 8 bases. V lost 2 bases, J lost 0 bases, and 15 bases stayed unmatched. Germline V gene sequence: CDR1 SGHDT, CDR2 YYEEEE. There are 19 residues in the CDR3. CDR3 sequence reads: CASSLDRGGLLNSNYGYTF. The CDR3, as DNA: TGTGCCAGCAGCTTAGACAGGGGTGGTCTCCTCAACTCTAACTATGGCTACACCTTC. The full variable domain, in which reference TRBV5-6 and TRBJ1-2 provide the parts outside the CDR3, is DAGVTQSPTHLIKTRGQQVTLRCSPKSGHDTVSWYQQALGQGPQFIFQYYEEEERQRGNFPDRFSGHQFPNYSSELNVNALLLGDSALYLCASSLDRGGLLNSNYGYTFGSGTRLTVV.

The rearrangement links TRBV15 to TRBJ1-4, with D tentatively TRBD1 (6 bases). The CDR3 spans 15 residues. CDR1 is LNHNV, CDR2 YYDKDF, per germline (reference sequence). Trimming pared 3 bases from V and 4 bases from J, leaving 12 bases between. DNA of the CDR3: TGTGCCACCAGCAGCGACAGGATGGGTAATGAAAAACTGTTTTTT. This sequence encodes CATSSDRMGNEKLFF.

CDR3 nucleotide sequence: TGTGCCAGCAGCCCGCACAGCGGGGGTATTAGGGATGAGCAGTTCTTC. This codes for CASSPHSGGIRDEQFF. The gene calls are TRBV9 and TRBJ2-1; the match to TRBD2 covers 8 bases. Germline V gene data show CDR1 as SGDLS and CDR2 as YYNGEE. After removal of 4 bases from V and 8 bases from J, the junction contained 14 bases not matched to a gene. The CDR3 is 16 amino acids.

CDR3 protein: CASSLSQTDTQYF. As DNA, the CDR3 is TGTGCCAGCAGCTTAAGTCAGACAGATACGCAGTATTTT. V gene TRBV7-9 combines with J gene TRBJ2-3; no firm D call. The CDR3 covers 13 residues. Germline CDR1 and CDR2: SEHNR and FQNEAQ (reference sequence). Between the trimmed V and J ends, which lost 2 bases and 3 bases, there was a span of 6 bases. Based on the CDR3 plus reference TRBV7-9 and TRBJ2-3, the full variable domain is DTGVSQNPRHKITKRGQNVTFRCDPISEHNRLYWYRQTLGQGPEFLTYFQNEAQLEKSRLLSDRFSAERPKGSFSTLEIQRTEQGDSAMYLCASSLSQTDTQYFGPGTRLTVL.

The J gene is TRBJ1-2, the V gene TRBV5-1; possibly TRBD1 for D (5 bases). V gave up 1 base and J gave up 0 bases, with 10 bases separating them. CDR1 and CDR2 (germline): SGHRS, YFSETQ. This CDR3 comprises 15 residues. The CDR3 loop reads CASSLQGESNYGYTF. In nucleotides, the CDR3 is TGCGCCAGCAGCTTGCAAGGGGAATCTAACTATGGCTACACCTTC.

The V gene is TRBV4-1, the J gene TRBJ2-7; D remains ambiguous. CDR1 is MGHRA and CDR2 is YSYEKL in the germline V gene. V was cut by 0 bases and J by 3 bases, with 12 bases left in between. This CDR3 has 15 residues. CDR3 protein: CASSQDTPRYYEQYF. The CDR3 DNA sequence: TGCGCCAGCAGCCAAGATACCCCGAGGTACTACGAGCAGTACTTC.

The V and J genes are TRBV5-8 and TRBJ2-7; 7 nucleotides agree with TRBD1. Germline CDR1 SGHTS, CDR2 YDEGEE. V was pared by 1 base and J by 5 bases, with 9 bases of the junction left unmatched. CDR3 length: 15 amino acids. The CDR3 nucleotides are TGTGCCAGCAGCTTGTTCGAGGGGGCGCAGGACGAGCAGTACTTC. Protein: CASSLFEGAQDEQYF.

V and J are TRBV6-5 and TRBJ2-7; unclear D gene. In germline, CDR1 is MNHEY, CDR2 SVGAGI. CDR3 length: 13 residues. V dropped 0 bases and J dropped 7 bases, with 10 bases sitting between them. The CDR3 region has the DNA TGTGCCAGCAGTTACTCGGGCCTCAGGGAGCAGTACTTC. It specifies CASSYSGLREQYF.

This clone turned up a few times. The chain recombines TRBV7-9 with TRBJ1-2; D is uncertain. There are 14 residues in the CDR3. Trimming left V 4 bases short and J 1 base short, with 10 bases between. Germline V gene lookup returns CDR1 SEHNR and CDR2 FQNEAQ (reference sequence). This CDR3 reads CASSSGVLNYGYTF. DNA of the CDR3: TGTGCCAGCAGCTCGGGAGTTCTTAACTATGGCTACACCTTC.

CDR3 protein: CASKEGGEKLFF. The CDR3 DNA reads TGTGCCAGCAAGGAGGGCGGCGAAAAACTGTTTTTT. This chain joins TRBV6-1 and TRBJ1-4; no definite D call. In germline, CDR1 is MNHNS, CDR2 SASEGT. This CDR3 region has 12 residues. V was clipped by 7 bases and J by 8 bases, with 11 bases between them.

This chain connects TRBV13 to TRBJ2-1; 7 bases are a match to TRBD1. CDR3 length: 14 residues. The V gene end was trimmed by 5 bases and the J gene end by 1 base; junction bases not matched to a gene: 2. Germline lookup yields CDR1 PRHDT and CDR2 FYEKMQ (reference sequence). As DNA, the CDR3 is TGTGCCAGCAGCCGACAGGGTTCCTACAATGAGCAGTTCTTC. It translates to CASSRQGSYNEQFF.

The J gene is TRBJ2-7, the V gene TRBV9, with D maybe TRBD2 (5 bases). From germline, CDR1 is SGDLS and CDR2 YYNGEE. The V end lost 0 bases, the J end lost 0 bases, and 10 bases lay between the germline ends. The CDR3 extends over 15 amino acids. The CDR3 DNA follows: TGTGCCAGCAGCGTAGCCCCGGGGAGCTCCTACGAGCAGTACTTC. This gives the protein CASSVAPGSSYEQYF.

The chain has TRBV25-1 and TRBJ1-5; the match to TRBD1 covers 8 bases. There are 14 residues in the CDR3. V lost 4 bases to trimming and J lost 4 bases; unmatched junction nucleotides: 3. Per germline, CDR1 MGHDK and CDR2 SYGVNS. CDR3 nucleotides: TGTGCCAGCAGTGCGGGACAGGCAAATCAGCCCCAGCATTTT. Protein sequence: CASSAGQANQPQHF.

This sequence joins TRBV9 and TRBJ1-6; 9 bases are a match to TRBD1. V trimming: 4 bases; J trimming: 8 bases; junction bases outside the gene matches: 1. CDR1 SGDLS and CDR2 YYNGEE come from the germline V gene. The CDR3 is made up of 13 amino acids. Here the CDR3 DNA reads TGTGCCAGCAGCAGGACAGGGGATTCACCCCTCCACTTT. Amino acids: CASSRTGDSPLHF.

This chain uses TRBV11-2 with TRBJ2-1; TRBD2 matches at 10 bases. J was trimmed by 10 bases and V by 3 bases; bases with no gene match: 15. The CDR3 sequence is 17 residues long. Germline CDR1 SGHAT, CDR2 FQNNGV. This CDR3 reads CASSFNRAGGPGREQFF. The CDR3 region has the DNA TGTGCCAGCAGCTTTAACCGAGCGGGGGGGCCAGGTAGGGAGCAGTTCTTC.

The chain couples TRBV5-8 to TRBJ1-1; 8 positions agree with TRBD1. The CDR3 loop spans 14 amino acids. Germline V gene sequence: CDR1 SGHTS, CDR2 YDEGEE. V was pared by 4 bases and J by 6 bases, with 8 bases of the junction left unmatched. CDR3 bases: TGTGCCAGCAGCGCCAGGGGGCGTTGGGCTGAAGCTTTCTTT. Encoded protein: CASSARGRWAEAFF. Combining the CDR3 with reference TRBV5-8 and TRBJ1-1 gives the whole variable domain EAGVTQSPTHLIKTRGQQATLRCSPISGHTSVYWYQQALGLGLQFLLWYDEGEERNRGNFPPRFSGRQFPNYSSELNVNALELEDSALYLCASSARGRWAEAFFGQGTRLTVV.

The chain is built from TRBV6-5 and TRBJ1-5; D remains ambiguous. The V end was cut by 0 bases, the J end by 3 bases, with 9 bases between. The germline CDR1 and CDR2 sequences are MNHEY and SVGAGI. The CDR3 extends over 15 amino acids. CDR3 DNA sequence: TGTGCCAGCAGTTACTCAGGAGGGTCCAATCAGCCCCAGCATTTT. It encodes CASSYSGGSNQPQHF.

This clone was observed a single time. J is TRBJ2-3 and V is TRBV20-1; maybe TRBD2 (7 bases). The CDR3 contains 10 residues. Germline-derived CDR1 and CDR2 are DFQATT and SNEGSKA (reference sequence). V lost 5 bases, J lost 12 bases, and 12 bases lay in between. CDR3 region: CSAEGGRQYF. CDR3 nucleotides: TGCAGTGCTGAGGGGGGGCGCCAGTATTTT.

The genes are TRBV7-8 and TRBJ2-7, with D possibly TRBD2 on 5 matching bases. Trimming pared 1 base from V and 2 bases from J, leaving 15 bases between. Germline V lookup: CDR1 SGHVS, CDR2 FQNEAQ. The CDR3 contains 16 residues. The CDR3, as DNA: TGTGCCAGCAGCTTAGGGCCCCGGACTGAGCCCTACGAGCAGTACTTC. Its protein product is CASSLGPRTEPYEQYF.